This is a list of T cell receptor beta chains from one sample in a study of blood T cell repertoires in COVID-19. TCRdb's copy holds only in-frame clones and misses some; the assay was immunoSEQ multiplex PCR. Here the sample spans tens of thousands of clones, about 92% being singletons. Input material: peripheral blood. These TCRs come from a woman aged 55-75 years with active COVID-19. Both conserved end residues are part of each CDR3. Fields, in order: V gene, J gene, CDR3 protein.

v_call: TRBV11-3
j_call: TRBJ2-1
cdr3_aa: CASSDRGGSPDEQFF

v_call: TRBV25-1
j_call: TRBJ2-4
cdr3_aa: CASRRPSSLAKNIQYF

v_call: TRBV30
j_call: TRBJ1-4
cdr3_aa: CAWSVGLPTEKLFF

v_call: TRBV4-3
j_call: TRBJ2-3
cdr3_aa: CASSQSAAGVSDTQYF

v_call: TRBV6-5
j_call: TRBJ2-1
cdr3_aa: CASSLESYNEQFF

v_call: TRBV3-1/TRBV3-2
j_call: TRBJ2-7
cdr3_aa: CASSQGLSSYEQYF

v_call: TRBV30
j_call: TRBJ2-2
cdr3_aa: CAWKHSRAGELFF

v_call: TRBV28
j_call: TRBJ1-1
cdr3_aa: CASSLPTENTEAFF

v_call: TRBV6-5
j_call: TRBJ2-7
cdr3_aa: CASGGVGQQYF

v_call: TRBV7-9
j_call: TRBJ2-5
cdr3_aa: CASSTLGGETQYF

v_call: TRBV7-9
j_call: TRBJ1-4
cdr3_aa: CASSSTGGPGWEKLFF

v_call: TRBV18
j_call: TRBJ1-3
cdr3_aa: CASSPRSEVSGNTIYF

v_call: TRBV7-6
j_call: TRBJ1-4
cdr3_aa: CASSPGTANEKLFF

v_call: TRBV27
j_call: TRBJ2-6
cdr3_aa: CASSFGDTSSGANVLTF

v_call: TRBV3-1/TRBV3-2
j_call: TRBJ2-1
cdr3_aa: CASSQDHGGTSYNEQFF

v_call: TRBV19
j_call: TRBJ2-7
cdr3_aa: CASSNAGGTYEQYF

v_call: TRBV7-2
j_call: TRBJ1-5
cdr3_aa: CASSANQGQPQHF

v_call: TRBV4-1
j_call: TRBJ2-2
cdr3_aa: CASSPPGLGGELFF

v_call: TRBV7-8
j_call: TRBJ1-2
cdr3_aa: CASSLERLPWGRGYGYTF

v_call: TRBV28
j_call: TRBJ1-1
cdr3_aa: CASSRPGTLTEAFF

v_call: TRBV28
j_call: TRBJ2-5
cdr3_aa: CASRAGPISQYF

v_call: TRBV2
j_call: TRBJ2-3
cdr3_aa: CASSAGTRRTDTQYF

v_call: TRBV5-4
j_call: TRBJ1-2
cdr3_aa: CASSIQGTNYGYTF

v_call: TRBV29-1
j_call: TRBJ1-4
cdr3_aa: CSVDRGYGEKLFF

v_call: TRBV11-2
j_call: TRBJ1-2
cdr3_aa: CASSLDEPGLANYGYTF

v_call: TRBV28
j_call: TRBJ2-7
cdr3_aa: CASKISGQNFPYEQYF

v_call: TRBV9
j_call: TRBJ2-1
cdr3_aa: CASSPPSGKYNEQFF

v_call: TRBV5-1
j_call: TRBJ2-5
cdr3_aa: CATTTGGSGETQYF

v_call: TRBV18
j_call: TRBJ2-1
cdr3_aa: CASCINPGGYYNEQFF

v_call: TRBV9
j_call: TRBJ2-1
cdr3_aa: CASSVGGGNYNEQFF

v_call: TRBV11-3
j_call: TRBJ2-7
cdr3_aa: CASSPSGPSYEQYF

v_call: TRBV9
j_call: TRBJ1-3
cdr3_aa: CASNKQGGSGNTIYF

v_call: TRBV5-6
j_call: TRBJ1-2
cdr3_aa: CASSLEPRTYGYTF

v_call: TRBV19
j_call: TRBJ2-7
cdr3_aa: CASSIAGGRGGTYEQYF

v_call: TRBV6-1
j_call: TRBJ1-5
cdr3_aa: CASSEAAGGRPQHF

v_call: TRBV7-3
j_call: TRBJ2-1
cdr3_aa: CASSLSGLINEQFF

v_call: TRBV7-2
j_call: TRBJ1-5
cdr3_aa: CASRQTGYSNQPQHF

v_call: TRBV7-2
j_call: TRBJ1-1
cdr3_aa: CASSGQKLMNTEAFF

v_call: TRBV6-2/TRBV6-3
j_call: TRBJ1-1
cdr3_aa: CASSYGMLPEAFF

v_call: TRBV18
j_call: TRBJ2-7
cdr3_aa: CASSPPSDGYEQYF

v_call: TRBV9
j_call: TRBJ1-4
cdr3_aa: CASSVAGATNEKLFF

v_call: TRBV3-1/TRBV3-2
j_call: TRBJ1-5
cdr3_aa: CASSQSGTGRQPQHF

v_call: TRBV9
j_call: TRBJ1-2
cdr3_aa: CASSVGGRGQYGYTF

v_call: TRBV5-1
j_call: TRBJ2-1
cdr3_aa: CASSSIQAAYNEQFF

v_call: TRBV19
j_call: TRBJ1-5
cdr3_aa: CASSIDQGSKVGPQHF

v_call: TRBV6-6
j_call: TRBJ2-7
cdr3_aa: CASSDPNARDYEQYF

v_call: TRBV3-1/TRBV3-2
j_call: TRBJ1-2
cdr3_aa: CASSQTGTGYGYTF

v_call: TRBV18
j_call: TRBJ2-3
cdr3_aa: CASSRGVADTQYF

v_call: TRBV27
j_call: TRBJ1-2
cdr3_aa: CASLRGNSTTNYGYTF

v_call: TRBV7-2
j_call: TRBJ2-2
cdr3_aa: CASSLARAQGELFF

v_call: TRBV10-3
j_call: TRBJ1-1
cdr3_aa: CAISPQLGGNTEAFF

v_call: TRBV19
j_call: TRBJ2-1
cdr3_aa: CASSPSRKSYNEQFF

v_call: TRBV28
j_call: TRBJ2-7
cdr3_aa: CASSLLGRGSRPIEQYF

v_call: TRBV11-2
j_call: TRBJ2-5
cdr3_aa: CASSSPRGPETQYF

v_call: TRBV25-1
j_call: TRBJ1-2
cdr3_aa: CASSEVTGSTYGYTF